Below, 10 T cell receptor beta chains from the same sample are listed, as sequenced in a study of immune evolution from preneoplasia to lung adenocarcinoma. TCRdb keeps only in-frame clones here, not all; method: immunoSEQ multiplex PCR. The sample contains over 3,500 clones, 88% of which appear only once. The sequenced material came from FFPE lung adenocarcinoma in situ tissue. The receptors were sampled from a person between 60 and 79 years old with lung adenocarcinoma.

The chain has TRBV27 and TRBJ1-5; D call uncertain. The V and J ends lost 5 bases and 6 bases respectively, with 14 bases between them. CDR1 is MNHEY and CDR2 is SMNVEV in the germline V gene (reference sequence). This CDR3 spans 14 amino acids. CDR3 coding DNA: TGTGCCAGCAGTAAGGACCCTAAGGGTCAGCCCCAGCATTTT. Translation gives CASSKDPKGQPQHF.

J is TRBJ1-2 and V is TRBV5-4; possible D gene TRBD1, 6 bases. Germline-derived CDR1 and CDR2 are SGHNT and YYREEE (reference sequence). Trimming shortened V by 4 bases and J by 6 bases, and 19 bases separated the two germline ends. The CDR3 contains 15 residues. CDR3 nucleotide sequence: TGTGCCAGCAGCCCGACCCGGGGGCGGACGGATGGCTACACCTTC. Encoded protein: CASSPTRGRTDGYTF.

This chain joins TRBV7-9 and TRBJ1-1; D gene unclear. V dropped 5 bases and J dropped 1 base, with 8 bases sitting between them. From germline, CDR1 is SEHNR and CDR2 FQNEAQ (reference sequence). The CDR3 has 13 amino acids. CDR3 sequence (DNA): TGTGCCAGCAGCGGGAATTCGAACACTGAAGCTTTCTTT. Translation: CASSGNSNTEAFF.

Only one count was recorded for this clone. CDR3 amino acids: CASSATRAEKYF. Here the CDR3 DNA reads TGTGCCAGCAGTGCGACCCGGGCCGAAAAGTACTTC. V and J are TRBV6-1 and TRBJ2-5; D unclear. CDR1 and CDR2 (germline): MNHNS, SASEGT. V lost 4 bases and J lost 12, with 15 bases in between. There are 12 residues in the CDR3.

CDR3 residues: CASNLREGWFGYTF. Here the CDR3 DNA reads TGTGCCAGTAACCTCCGGGAGGGATGGTTTGGCTACACCTTC. V gene TRBV19 combines with J gene TRBJ1-2; D is uncertain. Germline V gene sequence: CDR1 LNHDA, CDR2 SQIVND (reference sequence). The V and J ends lost 7 bases and 7 bases respectively, with 19 bases between them. This CDR3 region has 14 residues.

The chain uses TRBV7-3 and TRBJ2-5; 7 bases fit TRBD1. CDR1 and CDR2 (germline): SGHTA, FQGTGA. The CDR3 contains 14 residues. The V and J ends lost 2 bases and 4 bases, in that order; junction bases with no gene match: 4. The CDR3 sequence: CASSLAPGGETQYF. CDR3 sequence (DNA): TGTGCCAGCAGCTTAGCCCCAGGGGGAGAGACCCAGTACTTC. The whole variable domain, remainder taken from reference TRBV7-3 and TRBJ2-5, is GAGVSQTPSNKVTEKGKYVELRCDPISGHTALYWYRQSLGQGPEFLIYFQGTGAADDSGLPNDRFFAVRPEGSVSTLKIQRTERGDSAVYLCASSLAPGGETQYFGPGTRLLVL.

The chain uses TRBV5-4 and TRBJ2-3; D uncertain. Trimming pared 3 bases from V and 0 bases from J, leaving 11 bases between. The CDR3 is 15 residues long. Germline-derived CDR1 and CDR2 are SGHNT and YYREEE (reference sequence). CDR3 in amino acids: CASSSPAASTDTQYF. The CDR3 region has the DNA TGTGCCAGCAGCTCTCCGGCAGCAAGCACAGATACGCAGTATTTT.

This chain joins TRBV28 and TRBJ1-2; D gene ambiguous. Germline loops: CDR1 MDHEN, CDR2 SYDVKM. This CDR3 contains 14 residues. The V gene lost 6 bases and the J gene lost 4 bases, with 15 bases spanning the gap. DNA of the CDR3: TGTGCCAGCAGACCCGACCAAGGGTTCTATGGCTACACCTTC. Amino acid sequence: CASRPDQGFYGYTF.

This clone was seen more than once but under ten times. The chain uses TRBV5-4 and TRBJ2-7; D is perhaps TRBD1 or TRBD2 (6 bases each). Trimming pared 2 bases from V and 0 bases from J, leaving 12 bases between. This CDR3 has 15 residues. From germline, CDR1 is SGHNT and CDR2 YYREEE (reference sequence). This CDR3 is CASSFAGQRSYEQYF. CDR3 in DNA: TGTGCCAGCAGCTTTGCGGGACAACGCTCCTACGAGCAGTACTTC.

The chain joins TRBV28 to TRBJ2-1; 13 bases align to TRBD2. The CDR3 contains 17 residues. Germline-derived CDR1 and CDR2 are MDHEN and SYDVKM. The V gene end was trimmed by 4 bases and the J gene end by 4 bases; junction bases not matched to a gene: 7. CDR3 bases: TGTGCCAGCAGTTCATGGACTAGCGGGAGAATATACAATGAGCAGTTCTTC. Amino acids: CASSSWTSGRIYNEQFF.